This T cell receptor (beta chain) was recovered during a study of control samples from healthy donors and cancer patients. Germline V gene sequence: CDR1 LNHDA, CDR2 SQIVND (reference sequence). The CDR3 has 10 residues. Trimming took 11 bases from V and 5 from J, leaving 8 bases between them. Assay used: immunoSEQ multiplex PCR; TCRdb lists only in-frame clones, some missing. The table lists 75,000 to 90,000 clones, around nine tenths of them singletons. The chain recombines TRBV19 with TRBJ2-3; D unresolved. Sequencing was done on a sample of blood. The source of this sequence is a middle-aged man in good health. CDR3 in amino acids: CASARDTQYF. As DNA, the CDR3 is TGTGCCTCCGCTAGAGATACGCAGTATTTT.